The present T cell receptor (beta chain) was sequenced within a study of T cell responses to AZD1222 COVID-19 vaccine. Trimming took 2 bases from V and 11 from J, leaving 16 bases between them. Germline V CDR1 and CDR2: GTSNPN, SVGIG (reference sequence). The CDR3 consists of 13 residues. Only in-frame clones appear in the TCRdb table, and some are missing; sequencing was by immunoSEQ multiplex PCR. Of some 120,000 clones in the sample, roughly nine tenths were seen once. The TCR comes from an adult in good health. The V and J genes are TRBV30 and TRBJ2-1, with D tentatively TRBD2 (7 bases). Sequencing was performed on peripheral blood, taken on day 0 of AZD1222 vaccination. This chain's CDR3 is CAWSPEGGRKQFF. Here the CDR3 DNA reads TGTGCCTGGAGTCCCGAGGGGGGGAGGAAGCAGTTCTTC.